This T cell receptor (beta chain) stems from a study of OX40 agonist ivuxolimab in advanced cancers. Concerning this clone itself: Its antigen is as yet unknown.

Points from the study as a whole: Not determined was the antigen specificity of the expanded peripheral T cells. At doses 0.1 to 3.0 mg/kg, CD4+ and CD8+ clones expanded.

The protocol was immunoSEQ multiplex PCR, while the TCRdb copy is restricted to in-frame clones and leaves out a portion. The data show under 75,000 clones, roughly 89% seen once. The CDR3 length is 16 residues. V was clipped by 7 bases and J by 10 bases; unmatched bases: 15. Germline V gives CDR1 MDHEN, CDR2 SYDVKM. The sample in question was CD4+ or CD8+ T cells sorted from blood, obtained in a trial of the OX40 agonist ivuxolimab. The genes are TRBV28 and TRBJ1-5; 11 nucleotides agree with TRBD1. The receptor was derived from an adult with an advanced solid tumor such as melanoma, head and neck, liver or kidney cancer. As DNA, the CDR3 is TGTGCCAGCACCATTTCCTGGACAGGGGGCGGGGGACCCCAGCATTTT. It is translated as CASTISWTGGGGPQHF.